The 15 T cell receptor beta chains in this list originate from one sample, sequenced in a study of shared clonotypes between healthy human individuals (TCRdb year 2020). CD8 naive samples consisted of CD45RO-negative cells that were positively selected for CCR7, yielding a CD45RA+CCR7+ population without TemRA cells. Libraries came from the immunoSEQ multiplex PCR assay. Imported from immuneACCESS, the table was reduced by TCRdb to in-frame sequences with V and J called. These copies leave out some clones; in studies compared against another copy, an unresolved V gene accounts for under half, and the cause of the remainder is not known. Recorded for this sample are about 2 million clones; roughly 95% of them occurred a single time. Around 1.1% of the sample comes from the top ten. The sample consisted of naive CD8+ T cells sorted from blood. The cell subset or site label on this specimen signifies: CD45RA+CCR7+. The receptor source for this set is a man between 18 and 29 years old in good health.

CDR3 amino acids: CASSSSGNPEAFF. CDR3 coding DNA: TGTGCCAGCAGTTCTTCTGGGAATCCTGAAGCTTTCTTT. This rearrangement joins TRBV6-6 to TRBJ1-1; D is ambiguous. This CDR3 contains 13 residues. The germline V gene encodes CDR1 MNHNY and CDR2 SVGAGI (reference sequence). The V gene lost 4 bases and the J gene lost 6 bases, with 12 bases spanning the gap.

J is TRBJ2-1 and V is TRBV5-1; 7 bases line up with TRBD2. This CDR3 is built from 13 residues. V shed 5 bases, J shed 3 bases, and the junction held 2 bases outside the gene matches. Per germline, CDR1 SGHRS and CDR2 YFSETQ. CDR3 bases: TGCGCCAGCAGGCTAGCGGTCTACAATGAGCAGTTCTTC. It encodes CASRLAVYNEQFF.

The chain couples TRBV4-3 to TRBJ2-1; D might be TRBD2 (6 bases). The CDR3 runs 13 residues. The germline CDR1 and CDR2 sequences are LGHNA and YSLEER. Trimming cost V 3 bases and J 12 bases, with 15 bases left between them. The chain's CDR3 is CASSQRDEDAQFF. CDR3 DNA sequence: TGCGCCAGCAGCCAGCGGGACGAAGATGCGCAGTTCTTC.

This clone was detected only once. The chain joins TRBV7-9 to TRBJ2-3; D uncertain. Germline V gene lookup returns CDR1 SEHNR and CDR2 FQNEAQ (reference sequence). This CDR3 is built from 14 residues. V was trimmed by 5 bases and J by 2 bases, leaving 11 bases between them. Here the CDR3 DNA reads TGTGCCAGCAGCCCCCAAGAGTTCACAGATACGCAGTATTTT. This sequence encodes CASSPQEFTDTQYF.

This clone occurred once. The chain uses TRBV12-2 and TRBJ2-3; TRBD2, the table's D call, was not compared with the DNA. TRBV12-2 is deemed a pseudogene. The CDR3 totals 18 residues. Here the CDR3 reads CASRYSVVTGGPKDTQYF. The CDR3 DNA follows: TGTGCAAGTCGCTATTCTGTAGTTACGGGGGGGCCAAAAGATACGCAGTATTTT.

The V and J genes are TRBV6-5 and TRBJ1-4; perhaps TRBD1 as D (6 bases). V dropped 6 bases and J dropped 2 bases, with 13 bases sitting between them. Germline lookup yields CDR1 MNHEY and CDR2 SVGAGI. The CDR3 length is 15 residues. CDR3 coding DNA: TGTGCCAGCAGGCACGAACAGGGTACTAATGAAAAACTGTTTTTT. It encodes CASRHEQGTNEKLFF.

With respect to this clone: At one boundary the junction diverges from the germline segment, which might be a read error. As DNA, the CDR3 is TGTGCTAGCAGCCCAGACGGACACCCCACCGGGGAGCTGTTTTTT. The encoded protein is CASSPDGHPTGELFF. V and J are TRBV7-7 and TRBJ2-2; TRBD1 is a possible D gene (5 bases). The CDR3 sequence is 15 residues long. From germline, CDR1 is SSHAT and CDR2 FNYEAQ (reference sequence).

Note on this clone: Other nucleotide sequences from this sample produce the same CDR3. The chain uses TRBV4-3 and TRBJ2-7; 9 bases agree with TRBD1. Trimming removed 4 bases from V and 3 bases from J; junction bases left unmatched: 4. CDR1 is LGHNA, CDR2 YSLEER, per germline. The CDR3 is 14 residues long. The CDR3 region is CASSPGTGSYEQYF. DNA for the CDR3: TGCGCCAGCAGCCCTGGGACAGGGAGCTACGAGCAGTACTTC.

This chain uses TRBV5-1 with TRBJ2-7; 8 nucleotides align to TRBD2. J gave up 2 bases and V 0 bases, and 13 bases lay outside the gene matches. Looked up from germline, CDR1 is SGHRS and CDR2 is YFSETQ. The CDR3 has 18 amino acids. CDR3 coding DNA: TGCGCCAGCAGCTTGGGCCCATTGACGACTAGCGAGGCCTACGAGCAGTACTTC. Protein product: CASSLGPLTTSEAYEQYF.

V is TRBV2 and J is TRBJ2-3; D gene ambiguous. The CDR3 runs to 13 residues. Germline V gene data show CDR1 as SNHLY and CDR2 as FYNNEI. The germline V and J ends were trimmed by 6 bases and 9 bases, with 16 bases remaining between them. The CDR3 DNA is TGTGCCAGCAGCGCCGACGAAGGGCGAACGCAGTATTTT. Translating gives CASSADEGRTQYF.

The rearrangement links TRBV4-1 to TRBJ2-3, with a tentative D call TRBD2 (6 bases). CDR1 MGHRA and CDR2 YSYEKL come from the germline V gene. The CDR3 runs 16 residues. Trimming stripped 2 bases from V and 0 bases from J, with 12 bases between. The CDR3 reads CASSQPGTLSTDTQYF. The CDR3 nucleotides are TGCGCCAGCAGCCAACCCGGGACTCTTAGCACAGATACGCAGTATTTT.

This rearrangement joins TRBV4-1 to TRBJ2-7, with D tentatively TRBD1 (5 bases). This CDR3 region has 13 residues. Looked up from germline, CDR1 is MGHRA and CDR2 is YSYEKL. Trimming stripped 3 bases from V and 4 bases from J, with 10 bases between. The CDR3: CASSHQTEYEQYF. The DNA for the CDR3 is TGCGCCAGCAGCCACCAGACAGAGTACGAGCAGTACTTC.

This clone showed up just once. The chain is built from TRBV2 and TRBJ2-7; D is undetermined. The CDR3 is made up of 13 amino acids. The V and J ends lost 9 bases and 0 bases respectively, with 12 bases between them. Germline CDR1 SNHLY, CDR2 FYNNEI. The chain's CDR3 is CARGMANSYEQYF. CDR3 sequence (DNA): TGTGCCAGAGGGATGGCAAACTCCTACGAGCAGTACTTC.

The chain joins TRBV5-6 to TRBJ2-7; D may be TRBD1 (5 bases). Trimming left V 4 bases short and J 6 bases short, with 14 bases between. Germline V lookup: CDR1 SGHDT, CDR2 YYEEEE. The CDR3 sequence is 13 residues long. CDR3 amino acids: CASSLGQGAEQYF. The CDR3 coding sequence is TGTGCCAGCAGCCTCGGACAAGGGGCCGAGCAGTACTTC.

This rearrangement joins TRBV29-1 to TRBJ2-3; 8 bases are a match to TRBD1. Per germline, CDR1 SQVTM and CDR2 ANQGSEA. This CDR3 comprises 10 residues. V shed 7 bases, J shed 8 bases, and the junction held 2 bases outside the gene matches. CDR3 region: CSGDRGTQYF. The CDR3 DNA reads TGCAGCGGCGACAGGGGTACGCAGTATTTT.